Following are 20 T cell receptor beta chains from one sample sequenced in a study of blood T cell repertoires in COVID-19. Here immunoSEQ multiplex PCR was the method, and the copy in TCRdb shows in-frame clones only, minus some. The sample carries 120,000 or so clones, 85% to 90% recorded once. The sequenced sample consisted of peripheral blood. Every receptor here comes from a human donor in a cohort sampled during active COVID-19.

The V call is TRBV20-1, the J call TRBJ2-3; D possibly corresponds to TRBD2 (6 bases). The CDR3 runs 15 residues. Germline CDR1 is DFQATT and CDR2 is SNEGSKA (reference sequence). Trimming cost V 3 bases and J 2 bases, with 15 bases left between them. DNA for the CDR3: TGCAGTGCTAGTGAGTCGGGAGACCTCACAGATACGCAGTATTTT. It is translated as CSASESGDLTDTQYF.

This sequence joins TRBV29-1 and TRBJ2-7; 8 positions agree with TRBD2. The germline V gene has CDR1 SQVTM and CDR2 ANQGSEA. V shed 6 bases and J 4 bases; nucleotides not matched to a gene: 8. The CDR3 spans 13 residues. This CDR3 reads CSVAGRAKYEQYF. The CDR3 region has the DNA TGCAGCGTGGCCGGGAGGGCCAAGTACGAGCAGTACTTC.

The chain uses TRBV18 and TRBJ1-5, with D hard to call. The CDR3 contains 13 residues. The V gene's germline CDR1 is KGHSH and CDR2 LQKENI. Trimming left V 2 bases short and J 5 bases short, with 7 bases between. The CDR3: CASSPGLDQPQHF. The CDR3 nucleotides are TGTGCCAGCTCACCAGGCCTGGATCAGCCCCAGCATTTT.

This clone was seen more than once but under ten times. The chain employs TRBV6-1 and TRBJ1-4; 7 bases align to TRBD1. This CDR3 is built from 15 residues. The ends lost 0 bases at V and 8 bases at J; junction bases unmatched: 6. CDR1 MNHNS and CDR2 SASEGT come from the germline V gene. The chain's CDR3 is CASSEAEGAGEKLFF. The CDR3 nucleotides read TGTGCCAGCAGTGAAGCGGAGGGGGCGGGGGAAAAACTGTTTTTT.

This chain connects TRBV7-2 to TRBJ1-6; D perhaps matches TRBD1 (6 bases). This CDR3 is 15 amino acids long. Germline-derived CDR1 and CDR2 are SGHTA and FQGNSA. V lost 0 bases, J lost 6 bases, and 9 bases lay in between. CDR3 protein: CASSLAGRGNSPLHF. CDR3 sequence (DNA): TGTGCCAGCAGCTTAGCTGGCAGGGGTAATTCACCCCTCCACTTT.

The CDR3 DNA reads TGCGCCAGCAGTGAGTATGGTCGGCGGGGGGGTCCCGATGAGCAGTTCTTC. It codes for CASSEYGRRGGPDEQFF. The chain combines TRBV10-2 with TRBJ2-1, with 9 bases fitting TRBD2. The junction had 12 bases not matched to a gene; V was cut back by 1 base and J by 8 bases. Germline lookup yields CDR1 WSHSY and CDR2 SAAADI. CDR3 size: 17 residues.

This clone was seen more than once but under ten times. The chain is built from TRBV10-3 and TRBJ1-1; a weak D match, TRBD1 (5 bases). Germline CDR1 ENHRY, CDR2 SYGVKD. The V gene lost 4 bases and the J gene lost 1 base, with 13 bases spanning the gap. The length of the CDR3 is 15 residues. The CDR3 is CAISVEGRANTEAFF. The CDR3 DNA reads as TGTGCCATCAGTGTGGAGGGACGGGCGAACACTGAAGCTTTCTTT.

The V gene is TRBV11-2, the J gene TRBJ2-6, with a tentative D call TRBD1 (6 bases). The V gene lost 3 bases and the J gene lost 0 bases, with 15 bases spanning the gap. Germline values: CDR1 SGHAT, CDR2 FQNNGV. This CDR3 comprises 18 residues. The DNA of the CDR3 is TGTGCCAGCAGCTTGTCATGGCAGGGGTACTCTGGGGCCAACGTCCTGACTTTC. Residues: CASSLSWQGYSGANVLTF.

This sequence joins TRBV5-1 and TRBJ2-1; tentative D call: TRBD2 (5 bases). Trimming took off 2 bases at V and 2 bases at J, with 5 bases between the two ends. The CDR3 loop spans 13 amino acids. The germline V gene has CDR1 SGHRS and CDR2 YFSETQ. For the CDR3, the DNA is TGCGCCAGCAGCTTCGGGACCTACAATGAGCAGTTCTTC. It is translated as CASSFGTYNEQFF. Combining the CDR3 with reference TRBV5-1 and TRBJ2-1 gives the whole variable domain KAGVTQTPRYLIKTRGQQVTLSCSPISGHRSVSWYQQTPGQGLQFLFEYFSETQRNKGNFPGRFSGRQFSNSRSEMNVSTLELGDSALYLCASSFGTYNEQFFGPGTRLTVL.

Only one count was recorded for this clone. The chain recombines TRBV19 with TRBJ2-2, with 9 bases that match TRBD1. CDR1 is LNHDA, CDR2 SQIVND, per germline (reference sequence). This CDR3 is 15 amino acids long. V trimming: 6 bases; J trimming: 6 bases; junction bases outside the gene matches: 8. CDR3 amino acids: CASRRDRVNAGELFF. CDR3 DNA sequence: TGTGCCAGTAGGAGGGACAGGGTAAACGCCGGGGAGCTGTTTTTT.

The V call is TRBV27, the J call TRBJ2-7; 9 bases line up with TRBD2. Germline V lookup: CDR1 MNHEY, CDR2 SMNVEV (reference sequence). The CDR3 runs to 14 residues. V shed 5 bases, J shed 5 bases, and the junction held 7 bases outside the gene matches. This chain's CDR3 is CASSRSSGTHEQYF. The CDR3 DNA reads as TGTGCCAGCAGTCGGTCTAGCGGGACCCACGAGCAGTACTTC.

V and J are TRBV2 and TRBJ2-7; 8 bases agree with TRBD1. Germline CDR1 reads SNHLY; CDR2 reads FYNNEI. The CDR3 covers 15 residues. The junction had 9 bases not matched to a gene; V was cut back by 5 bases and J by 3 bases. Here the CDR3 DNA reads TGTGCCAGCAGTCCTTGGGGGACAGGAGACTACGAGCAGTACTTC. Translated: CASSPWGTGDYEQYF.

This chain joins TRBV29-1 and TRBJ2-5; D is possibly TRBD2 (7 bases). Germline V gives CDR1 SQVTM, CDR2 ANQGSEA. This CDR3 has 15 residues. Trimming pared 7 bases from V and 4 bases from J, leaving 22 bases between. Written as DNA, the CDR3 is TGCAGCGGGCCCCCGGGGGGCGCCGAGGGAGAGACCCAGTACTTC. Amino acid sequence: CSGPPGGAEGETQYF.

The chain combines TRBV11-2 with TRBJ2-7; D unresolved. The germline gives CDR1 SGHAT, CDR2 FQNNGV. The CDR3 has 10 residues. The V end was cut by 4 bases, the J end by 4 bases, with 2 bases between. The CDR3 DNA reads TGTGCCAGCAGCTCGTACGAGCAGTACTTC. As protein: CASSSYEQYF.

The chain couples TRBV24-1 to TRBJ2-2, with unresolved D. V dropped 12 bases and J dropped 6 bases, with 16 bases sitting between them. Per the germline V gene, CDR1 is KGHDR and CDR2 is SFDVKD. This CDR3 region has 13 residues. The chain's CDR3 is CAVATGFPGELFF. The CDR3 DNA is TGTGCCGTTGCCACCGGGTTTCCCGGGGAGCTGTTTTTT.

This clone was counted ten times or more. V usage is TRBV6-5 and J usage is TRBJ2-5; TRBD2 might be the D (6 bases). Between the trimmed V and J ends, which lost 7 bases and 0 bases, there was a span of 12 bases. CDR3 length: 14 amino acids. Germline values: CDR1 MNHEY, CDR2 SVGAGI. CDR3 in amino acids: CASKEGGYQETQYF. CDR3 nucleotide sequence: TGTGCCAGCAAGGAGGGTGGGTACCAAGAGACCCAGTACTTC.

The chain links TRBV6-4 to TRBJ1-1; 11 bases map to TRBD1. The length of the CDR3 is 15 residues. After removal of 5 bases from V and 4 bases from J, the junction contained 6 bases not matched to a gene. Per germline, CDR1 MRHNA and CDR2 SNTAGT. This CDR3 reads CASSPRTGGGTEAFF. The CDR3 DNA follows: TGTGCCAGCAGTCCTCGGACAGGGGGCGGCACTGAAGCTTTCTTT.

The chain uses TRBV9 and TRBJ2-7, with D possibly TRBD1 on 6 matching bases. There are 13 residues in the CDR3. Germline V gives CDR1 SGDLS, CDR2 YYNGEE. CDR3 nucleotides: TGTCCTGGGCCGGGACAACCCACCTACGAGCAGTACTTC. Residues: CPGPGQPTYEQYF.

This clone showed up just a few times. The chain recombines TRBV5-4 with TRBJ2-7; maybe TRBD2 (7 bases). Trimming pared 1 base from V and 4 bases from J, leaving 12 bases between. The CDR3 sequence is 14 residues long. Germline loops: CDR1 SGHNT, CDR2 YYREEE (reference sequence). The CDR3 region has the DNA TGTGCCAGCAGCTTGAGCGGGACAACTTACGAGCAGTACTTC. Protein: CASSLSGTTYEQYF.

The CDR3 reads CANEGSNRDEQFF. The CDR3 DNA reads TGTGCCAACGAGGGGTCCAACAGGGATGAGCAGTTCTTC. The chain joins TRBV21-1 to TRBJ2-1; the table's D call TRBD1 went unverified against the DNA. TRBV21-1 is a pseudogene locus. This CDR3 spans 13 amino acids.